Listed below are T cell receptor beta chains from one sample, sequenced in a study of blood T cell repertoires in COVID-19. Data came from immunoSEQ multiplex PCR; TCRdb stores just in-frame clones and leaves some out. The repertoire includes roughly 100,000 clones, about 91% of them detected once, and about 3% sits in the top ten. The source material was peripheral blood. The source of these receptors is a human donor in a cohort sampled during active COVID-19. Each CDR3 is given with its conserved first and last residue. Each record gives: J gene, clone size, V gene, D gene, CDR3 DNA, CDR3 protein. The D gene is left open where the match is weak. Size values are once, few and many counts, or a class for expanded clones, and some rows have none.

j_gene: TRBJ1-1
abundance: few
v_gene: TRBV5-1
d_gene: .
CDR3nt: TGCGCCAGCAGCTTGCAGGGAGGCACTGAAGCTTTCTTT
CDR3aa: CASSLQGGTEAFF

j_gene: TRBJ1-5
abundance: .
v_gene: TRBV2
d_gene: .
CDR3nt: TGTGCCAGCAGACTGGGCAATCAGCCCCAGCATTTT
CDR3aa: CASRLGNQPQHF

j_gene: TRBJ1-2
abundance: once
v_gene: TRBV6-5
d_gene: TRBD1
CDR3nt: TGTGCCAGCGGGATCGTGGGACAGCCACTCTATGGCTACACCTTC
CDR3aa: CASGIVGQPLYGYTF

j_gene: TRBJ1-5
abundance: .
v_gene: TRBV10-3
d_gene: .
CDR3nt: TGTGCCATCAGTGAGGAGGGAGGTAGCAATCAGCCCCAGCATTTT
CDR3aa: CAISEEGGSNQPQHF

j_gene: TRBJ2-5
abundance: few
v_gene: TRBV4-2
d_gene: .
CDR3nt: TGTGCCAGCAGCCAACTCGGGGATAAGGAGACCCAGTACTTC
CDR3aa: CASSQLGDKETQYF

j_gene: TRBJ2-5
abundance: .
v_gene: TRBV6-5
d_gene: .
CDR3nt: TGTGCCAGCAGTTACGATGGGGGCAGGAAGACCCAGTACTTC
CDR3aa: CASSYDGGRKTQYF

j_gene: TRBJ2-5
abundance: .
v_gene: TRBV19
d_gene: .
CDR3nt: TGTGCCAGTAGTATAGCCAAGACCCAGTACTTC
CDR3aa: CASSIAKTQYF

j_gene: TRBJ2-5
abundance: .
v_gene: TRBV27
d_gene: TRBD2
CDR3nt: TGTGCCAGCAGTTTAAGGCTAGCGGAGGGCCAAGAGACCCAGTACTTC
CDR3aa: CASSLRLAEGQETQYF

j_gene: TRBJ1-2
abundance: .
v_gene: TRBV12-3/TRBV12-4
d_gene: TRBD1
CDR3nt: TGTGCCAGCAGGGGGACAGGGGCGAGGGGCTACACCTTC
CDR3aa: CASRGTGARGYTF

j_gene: TRBJ1-4
abundance: .
v_gene: TRBV12-5
d_gene: .
CDR3nt: TGTGCTAGTGGTTTAGGGGAAATCTCTGAAAAACTGTTTTTT
CDR3aa: CASGLGEISEKLFF

j_gene: TRBJ1-4
abundance: .
v_gene: TRBV11-2
d_gene: .
CDR3nt: TGTGCCAGCAGCTTAAATCCGACAGGTCCTTCAACTAATGAAAAACTGTTTTTT
CDR3aa: CASSLNPTGPSTNEKLFF

j_gene: TRBJ2-5
abundance: few
v_gene: TRBV5-1
d_gene: .
CDR3nt: TGCGCCAGCAGCTTCGGCGGGGTGTACCAAGAGACCCAGTACTTC
CDR3aa: CASSFGGVYQETQYF

j_gene: TRBJ2-6
abundance: .
v_gene: TRBV5-1
d_gene: TRBD1
CDR3nt: TGCGCCAGCAGCTCCCTATTGACAGGGTTTACTGGGGCCAACGTCCTGACTTTC
CDR3aa: CASSSLLTGFTGANVLTF

j_gene: TRBJ2-7
abundance: .
v_gene: TRBV7-2
d_gene: TRBD2
CDR3nt: TGTGCCAGCAGCTTATCTCTAGCGGGGGCGGGCGAGCAGTACTTC
CDR3aa: CASSLSLAGAGEQYF

j_gene: TRBJ2-7
abundance: .
v_gene: TRBV5-1
d_gene: .
CDR3nt: TGCGCCAGCAGCTTGAGTGCTTGGGGGCTCGAGCAGTACTTC
CDR3aa: CASSLSAWGLEQYF

j_gene: TRBJ2-1
abundance: .
v_gene: TRBV7-9
d_gene: .
CDR3nt: TGTGCCAGCAGCTTTAGCCGCGTGTGGAATGAGCAGTTCTTC
CDR3aa: CASSFSRVWNEQFF

j_gene: TRBJ1-2
abundance: few
v_gene: TRBV7-9
d_gene: TRBD1
CDR3nt: TGTGCCAGCAGCCAGGGGGTCGGGCTCAAGGGCTACACCTTC
CDR3aa: CASSQGVGLKGYTF

j_gene: TRBJ2-1
abundance: few
v_gene: TRBV2
d_gene: .
CDR3nt: TGTGCCAGCACTCTCGACAAAAGACAGGGACTCTACAATGAGCAGTTCTTC
CDR3aa: CASTLDKRQGLYNEQFF

j_gene: TRBJ1-2
abundance: once
v_gene: TRBV30
d_gene: .
CDR3nt: TGTGCCTGGAATGGCGGGCACTATGGCTACACCTTC
CDR3aa: CAWNGGHYGYTF

j_gene: TRBJ1-6
abundance: once
v_gene: TRBV15
d_gene: .
CDR3nt: TGTGCCACCAGCAGAGGGGGGGGACTTTCGGATTCACCCCTCCACTTT
CDR3aa: CATSRGGGLSDSPLHF

j_gene: TRBJ1-5
abundance: .
v_gene: TRBV3-1/TRBV3-2
d_gene: TRBD1
CDR3nt: TGTGCCAGCAGCCAACTTCCGGGACAGGGCAATCAGCCCCAGCATTTT
CDR3aa: CASSQLPGQGNQPQHF

j_gene: TRBJ2-5
abundance: .
v_gene: TRBV6-2/TRBV6-3
d_gene: TRBD1
CDR3nt: TGTGCCAGCAGCACAGGGGGCGAGACCCAGTACTTC
CDR3aa: CASSTGGETQYF